This T cell receptor beta chain was captured in a study of blood T cell repertoires in COVID-19. About the study: From the United States, Italy and Spain came samples of acute and convalescent COVID-19.

The authors' processing: Scientists estimated how many nucleated cells there were by amplifying reference gene primers. This table comes from immunoSEQ multiplex PCR, and its TCRdb copy is limited to in-frame clones, with some not included. V and J calls plus clone size are reproduced from that table; the DNA served to infer D and trimming. This sample has 130,000 to 150,000 clones, with roughly 89% found just once. A COVID-19 case had been met by exposed participants during the 2 weeks before study entry. Germline V CDR1 and CDR2: LNHNV, YYDKDF (reference sequence). Trimming removed 6 bases from V and 11 bases from J, with 23 bases in between. The CDR3 consists of 16 residues.

The receptor comes from a woman aged 50 to 65 who had been exposed to COVID-19. V usage is TRBV15 and J usage is TRBJ1-6; D may be TRBD1 (6 bases). The sequenced material came from PBMCs or T cells enriched from blood (not recorded which). This CDR3 is CATRPPGAYDKAPLHF. The CDR3 bases are TGTGCCACCAGGCCCCCAGGGGCCTACGACAAGGCACCCCTCCACTTT. The whole variable domain, remainder taken from reference TRBV15 and TRBJ1-6, is DAMVIQNPRYQVTQFGKPVTLSCSQTLNHNVMYWYQQKSSQAPKLLFHYYDKDFNNEADTPDNFQSRRPNTSFCFLDIRSPGLGDTAMYLCATRPPGAYDKAPLHFGNGTRLTVT.